The subject of this entry is one T cell receptor beta chain. A TCRbeta library incorporating unique molecular identifiers was prepared. TCRdb itself ran the PCR reads through MiXCR, one entry per CDR3 protein. The sample yields hundreds of thousands of distinct CDR3 sequences, 8% to 11% seen once. The sample belongs to a study of T-cell reconstitution after alpha-beta-depleted transplantation in children. Between the trimmed V and J ends, which lost 0 bases and 6 bases, there was a span of 12 bases. This CDR3 has 14 residues. Per the germline V gene, CDR1 is MNHEY and CDR2 is SVGAGI. Sequenced material: PBMCs from the stem cell graft donor, taken from the stem cell graft. The rearrangement links TRBV6-5 to TRBJ2-7; D gene unclear. The sequence derives from a human donor who donated a stem cell graft to a child with acute myeloid leukemia. The CDR3 sequence is CASSYSFWGSEQYF. The CDR3 DNA reads as TGTGCCAGCAGTTACTCGTTCTGGGGAAGCGAGCAGTACTTC.